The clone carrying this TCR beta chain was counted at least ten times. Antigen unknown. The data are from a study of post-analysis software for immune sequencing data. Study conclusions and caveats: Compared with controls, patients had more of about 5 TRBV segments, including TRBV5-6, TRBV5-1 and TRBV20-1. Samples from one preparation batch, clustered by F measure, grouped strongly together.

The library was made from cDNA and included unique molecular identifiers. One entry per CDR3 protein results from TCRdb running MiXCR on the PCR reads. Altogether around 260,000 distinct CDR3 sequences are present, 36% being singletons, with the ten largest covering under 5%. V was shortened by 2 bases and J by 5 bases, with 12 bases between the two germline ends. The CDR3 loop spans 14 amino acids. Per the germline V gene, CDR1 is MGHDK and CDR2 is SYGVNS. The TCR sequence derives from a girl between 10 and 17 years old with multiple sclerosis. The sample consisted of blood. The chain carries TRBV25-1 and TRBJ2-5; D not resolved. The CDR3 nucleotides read TGTGCCAGCAGTGAACCCAGCCCTGGGGAGACCCAGTACTTC. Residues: CASSEPSPGETQYF.